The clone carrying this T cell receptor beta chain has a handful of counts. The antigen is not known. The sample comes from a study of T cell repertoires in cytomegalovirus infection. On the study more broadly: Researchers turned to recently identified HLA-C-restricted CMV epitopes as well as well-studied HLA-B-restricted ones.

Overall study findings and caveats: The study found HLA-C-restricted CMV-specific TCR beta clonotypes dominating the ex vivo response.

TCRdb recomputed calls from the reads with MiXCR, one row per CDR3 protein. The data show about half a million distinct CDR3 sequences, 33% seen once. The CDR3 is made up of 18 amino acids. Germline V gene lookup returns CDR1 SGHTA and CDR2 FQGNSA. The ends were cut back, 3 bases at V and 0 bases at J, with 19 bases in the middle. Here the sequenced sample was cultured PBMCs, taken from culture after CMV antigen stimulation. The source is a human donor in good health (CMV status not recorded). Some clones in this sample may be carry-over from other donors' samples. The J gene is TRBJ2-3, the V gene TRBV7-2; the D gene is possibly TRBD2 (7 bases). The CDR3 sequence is CASSFPLEGGTSTDTQYF. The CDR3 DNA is TGTGCCAGCAGCTTCCCACTAGAGGGGGGGACTAGCACAGATACGCAGTATTTT.